The present entry profiles one T cell receptor (beta chain) with its context. What it binds is unknown. Sequencing used immunoSEQ multiplex PCR; TCRdb keeps in-frame clones, though not all of them. Among hundreds of thousands of clones, roughly 91% were seen once, and the ten largest hold approximately 3%. Donors were drawn from the 120-subject validation cohort, separate from the approximately 680-subject first cohort. This entry belongs to a study of cytomegalovirus exposure and HLA in healthy donors. Study at large: The same platform used for the 666 first-cohort repertoires was also used for the 120 or so validation repertoires, as a later analysis reported. Study results and limitations: A later analysis found first-cohort TCR clusters tended to co-occur in the 90 to 150 validation repertoires. There were a few CMV-associated chains whose specificity for CMV antigens was confirmed in vitro.

The CDR3 length is 15 residues. The V gene's germline CDR1 is MNHEY and CDR2 SMNVEV (reference sequence). Between the trimmed V and J ends, which lost 0 bases and 2 bases, there was a span of 11 bases. This TCR was recovered from a woman aged 25 to 39 in good health and CMV-seronegative. The sequencing sample was made of PBMCs. The V and J genes are TRBV27 and TRBJ2-7, with D possibly being TRBD2 (7 bases). As DNA, the CDR3 is TGTGCCAGCAGTTTATCAGGGGGGGTTGCCTACGAGCAGTACTTC. This codes for CASSLSGGVAYEQYF.